This is a list of T cell receptor beta chains from one sample in a study of blood T cell repertoires in COVID-19. Only in-frame clones appear in the TCRdb table, and some are missing; sequencing was by immunoSEQ multiplex PCR. Among some 110,000 clones listed, 90% were seen once. Sequencing was performed on peripheral blood. These receptors came from a human donor with active COVID-19. The donor label of this sample is uncertain. Each CDR3 is given with its conserved first and last residue. The order of the fields is CDR3 protein, V gene, D gene, J gene. A D gene is named only where the DNA matches it firmly.

CDR3aa: CASSDWGDDSPEDTQYF
v_gene: TRBV2
d_gene: -
j_gene: TRBJ2-3

CDR3aa: CASSLGSGGGYEQYF
v_gene: TRBV5-1
d_gene: -
j_gene: TRBJ2-7

CDR3aa: CASSRSGSYEQYF
v_gene: TRBV3-1/TRBV3-2
d_gene: -
j_gene: TRBJ2-7

CDR3aa: CASSRMAGGGEQFF
v_gene: TRBV10-2
d_gene: TRBD2
j_gene: TRBJ2-1

CDR3aa: CASTVQGSQETQYF
v_gene: TRBV28
d_gene: -
j_gene: TRBJ2-5

CDR3aa: CASSQNGGGLIDEQFF
v_gene: TRBV14
d_gene: TRBD2
j_gene: TRBJ2-1

CDR3aa: CATSRPGAPDTQYF
v_gene: TRBV15
d_gene: -
j_gene: TRBJ2-3

CDR3aa: CASSVQAGGPDTQYF
v_gene: TRBV9
d_gene: TRBD2
j_gene: TRBJ2-3

CDR3aa: CASSARQGARNQPQHF
v_gene: TRBV2
d_gene: TRBD1
j_gene: TRBJ1-5

CDR3aa: CASSSRQGWSSNYGYTF
v_gene: TRBV7-6
d_gene: TRBD1
j_gene: TRBJ1-2

CDR3aa: CASSAGQGDYEQYF
v_gene: TRBV19
d_gene: TRBD1
j_gene: TRBJ2-7

CDR3aa: CASSPREGKPNYGYTF
v_gene: TRBV4-1
d_gene: -
j_gene: TRBJ1-2

CDR3aa: CASSLSQRGNYEQYF
v_gene: TRBV4-2
d_gene: TRBD2
j_gene: TRBJ2-7

CDR3aa: CASSHRQDTGYGYTF
v_gene: TRBV7-9
d_gene: -
j_gene: TRBJ1-2

CDR3aa: CASTWGRNYEQYF
v_gene: TRBV10-2
d_gene: -
j_gene: TRBJ2-7

CDR3aa: CASRFSGSRDEQFF
v_gene: TRBV28
d_gene: TRBD2
j_gene: TRBJ2-1

CDR3aa: CASSIQGRGSYSNQPQHF
v_gene: TRBV19
d_gene: -
j_gene: TRBJ1-5

CDR3aa: CASSEVRGANYGYTF
v_gene: TRBV6-1
d_gene: -
j_gene: TRBJ1-2

CDR3aa: CASSRTGHEAFF
v_gene: TRBV7-9
d_gene: -
j_gene: TRBJ1-1

CDR3aa: CASSLQTGGLSPLHF
v_gene: TRBV7-2
d_gene: TRBD1
j_gene: TRBJ1-6

CDR3aa: CASSFGPSGGAGSYEQYF
v_gene: TRBV7-2
d_gene: TRBD2
j_gene: TRBJ2-7

CDR3aa: CASRPQLTGNSPLHF
v_gene: TRBV19
d_gene: -
j_gene: TRBJ1-6

CDR3aa: CASSMGRGTEAFF
v_gene: TRBV19
d_gene: -
j_gene: TRBJ1-1

CDR3aa: CASSFKGGPGQPQHF
v_gene: TRBV27
d_gene: TRBD1
j_gene: TRBJ1-5

CDR3aa: CASSYSTTGGTYEQYF
v_gene: TRBV6-2/TRBV6-3
d_gene: TRBD1
j_gene: TRBJ2-7

CDR3aa: CASSSLTGASNQPQHF
v_gene: TRBV19
d_gene: -
j_gene: TRBJ1-5

CDR3aa: CATSAAQGGNYGYTF
v_gene: TRBV24-1
d_gene: -
j_gene: TRBJ1-2

CDR3aa: CAISQGSGTEAFF
v_gene: TRBV10-3
d_gene: -
j_gene: TRBJ1-1

CDR3aa: CASSDEGGLGAFF
v_gene: TRBV28
d_gene: TRBD1
j_gene: TRBJ1-1

CDR3aa: CASSRQVYSYNEQFF
v_gene: TRBV7-8
d_gene: -
j_gene: TRBJ2-1

CDR3aa: CAGRTSGGGNNEQFF
v_gene: TRBV28
d_gene: TRBD2
j_gene: TRBJ2-1

CDR3aa: CASSLEGTSGGHNEQFF
v_gene: TRBV7-8
d_gene: TRBD2
j_gene: TRBJ2-1

CDR3aa: CASSAGSKETQYF
v_gene: TRBV9
d_gene: -
j_gene: TRBJ2-5

CDR3aa: CASSQDRSGNNYGYTF
v_gene: TRBV4-1
d_gene: -
j_gene: TRBJ1-2

CDR3aa: CASSHRGSTEAFF
v_gene: TRBV19
d_gene: TRBD1
j_gene: TRBJ1-1

CDR3aa: CASSFQGSYNEQFF
v_gene: TRBV28
d_gene: -
j_gene: TRBJ2-1

CDR3aa: CARRSGVTKNIQYF
v_gene: TRBV2
d_gene: -
j_gene: TRBJ2-4

CDR3aa: CASSRETWGYGYTF
v_gene: TRBV25-1
d_gene: -
j_gene: TRBJ1-2

CDR3aa: CASSLPILAGGYNEQFF
v_gene: TRBV7-2
d_gene: TRBD2
j_gene: TRBJ2-1

CDR3aa: CASSSSGQGLEDTQYF
v_gene: TRBV28
d_gene: TRBD1
j_gene: TRBJ2-3

CDR3aa: CASSLDRGNYGYTF
v_gene: TRBV5-1
d_gene: -
j_gene: TRBJ1-2

CDR3aa: CASSLDDSDYQPQHF
v_gene: TRBV7-8
d_gene: -
j_gene: TRBJ1-5

CDR3aa: CASSPSGVMNTEAFF
v_gene: TRBV18
d_gene: -
j_gene: TRBJ1-1

CDR3aa: CASSERGYSYEQYF
v_gene: TRBV6-1
d_gene: -
j_gene: TRBJ2-7

CDR3aa: CASSLVTEETQYF
v_gene: TRBV7-9
d_gene: -
j_gene: TRBJ2-5

CDR3aa: CASSRTDSGNTIYF
v_gene: TRBV19
d_gene: -
j_gene: TRBJ1-3

CDR3aa: CASSLERGGYTDTQYF
v_gene: TRBV5-1
d_gene: -
j_gene: TRBJ2-3

CDR3aa: CSVVSDRGYEQYF
v_gene: TRBV29-1
d_gene: TRBD1
j_gene: TRBJ2-7

CDR3aa: CASSLEWGLSAGELFF
v_gene: TRBV5-1
d_gene: -
j_gene: TRBJ2-2